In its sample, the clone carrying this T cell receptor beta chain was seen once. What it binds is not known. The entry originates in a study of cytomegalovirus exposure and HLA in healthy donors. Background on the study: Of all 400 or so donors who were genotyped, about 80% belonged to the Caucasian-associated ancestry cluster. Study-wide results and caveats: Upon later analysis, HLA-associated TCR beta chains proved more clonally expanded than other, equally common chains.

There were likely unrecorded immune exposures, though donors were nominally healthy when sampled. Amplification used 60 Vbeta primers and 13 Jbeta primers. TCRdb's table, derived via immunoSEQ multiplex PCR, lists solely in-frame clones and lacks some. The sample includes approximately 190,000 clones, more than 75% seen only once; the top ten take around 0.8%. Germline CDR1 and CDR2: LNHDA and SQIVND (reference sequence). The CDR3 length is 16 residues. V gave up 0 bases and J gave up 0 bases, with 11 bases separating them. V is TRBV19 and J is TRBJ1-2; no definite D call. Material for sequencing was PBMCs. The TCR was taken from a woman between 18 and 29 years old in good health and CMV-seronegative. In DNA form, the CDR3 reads TGTGCCAGTAGTATAGATCTGAGAGGGCCTAACTATGGCTACACCTTC. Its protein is CASSIDLRGPNYGYTF.